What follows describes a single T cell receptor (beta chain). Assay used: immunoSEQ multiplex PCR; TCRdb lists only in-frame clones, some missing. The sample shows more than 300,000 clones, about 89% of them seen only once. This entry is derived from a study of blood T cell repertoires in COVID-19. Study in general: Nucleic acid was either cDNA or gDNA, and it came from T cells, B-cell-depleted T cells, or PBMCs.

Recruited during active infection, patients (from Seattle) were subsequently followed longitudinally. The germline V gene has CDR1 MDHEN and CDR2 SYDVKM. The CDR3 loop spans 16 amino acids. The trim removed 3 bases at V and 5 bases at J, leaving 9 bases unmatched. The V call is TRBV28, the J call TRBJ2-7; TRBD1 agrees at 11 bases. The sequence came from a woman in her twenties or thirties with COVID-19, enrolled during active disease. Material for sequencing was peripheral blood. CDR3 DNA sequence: TGTGCCAGCAGTTTCTTTCGGACAGGGGGCCTCGACGAGCAGTACTTC. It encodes CASSFFRTGGLDEQYF.